This T cell receptor (beta chain) was obtained from a study of T cells in tumors after PD-1 blockade. Study-level information: Treatment was either pembrolizumab 200 mg every 3 weeks or cemiplimab 350 mg every 2 weeks.

Sequencing was performed with immunoSEQ multiplex PCR; in TCRdb, only in-frame clones are kept and a portion is missing. The sample holds over 60,000 clones, around two thirds seen once. This CDR3 contains 14 residues. Germline lookup yields CDR1 SGHDN and CDR2 FVKESK. V shed 3 bases and J 3 bases; nucleotides not matched to a gene: 2. Genomic DNA template from tumor biopsies or peripheral blood, roughly 616 ng to 6,004 ng input. This sequence originates from a human donor with basal cell carcinoma. Sequencing used PBMCs, obtained after anti-PD-1 treatment. The chain couples TRBV14 to TRBJ1-3; TRBD1 aligns across 7 bases. CDR3 DNA: TGTGCCAGCAGCCAGACAGGGCTTGGAAACACCATATATTTT. It is translated as CASSQTGLGNTIYF. The full variable domain, completed using reference TRBV14 and TRBJ1-3, is EAGVTQFPSHSVIEKGQTVTLRCDPISGHDNLYWYRRVMGKEIKFLLHFVKESKQDESGMPNNRFLAERTGGTYSTLKVQPAELEDSGVYFCASSQTGLGNTIYFGEGSWLTVV.